Listed below are T cell receptor beta chains from one sample, sequenced in a study of control samples from healthy donors and cancer patients. TCRdb's table, derived via immunoSEQ multiplex PCR, lists solely in-frame clones and lacks some. The sample consists of 100,000 to 150,000 clones, around 87% of them appearing once. The sequencing sample was made of blood. Receptor source: a man aged 55 to 70 in good health. CDR3s include the opening cysteine and the closing phenylalanine or tryptophan. D genes are given only for firm matches. Rows may omit the clone size; those that give it use once, few, many or a size class.

CASSSTSWGTEAFF	TGTGCCAGCAGCTCAACTTCCTGGGGGACTGAAGCTTTCTTT	-	once	TRBV7-9	TRBJ1-1
CASSKPGLSYEQYF	TGTGCCAGCAGTAAACCGGGCCTGTCCTACGAGCAGTACTTC	-	once	TRBV21-1	TRBJ2-7
CASRRTVGYEQYF	TGTGCCAGTCGACGGACAGTAGGCTACGAGCAGTACTTC	-	-	TRBV19	TRBJ2-7
CASLRDPLTYGYTF	TGTGCCAGCTTAAGGGACCCACTGACTTATGGCTACACCTTC	-	-	TRBV28	TRBJ1-2
CASRTTGVSYEQYF	TGTGCCAGCAGAACCACAGGAGTCTCCTACGAGCAGTACTTC	-	-	TRBV7-2	TRBJ2-7
CASSLGGHSEKLFF	TGTGCCAGCAGTTTAGGGGGACACTCTGAAAAACTGTTTTTT	-	-	TRBV28	TRBJ1-4
CASSRTGAIYGYTF	TGTGCCAGCTCACGGACAGGGGCAATCTATGGCTACACCTTC	TRBD1	-	TRBV18	TRBJ1-2
CASTINSGFSYEQYF	TGTGCCAGCACCATAAATAGCGGGTTCTCCTACGAGCAGTACTTC	TRBD2	-	TRBV6-6	TRBJ2-7
CASSLTAQGGNTGELFF	TGTGCCAGCAGCTTAACGGCGCAGGGAGGGAACACCGGGGAGCTGTTTTTT	-	-	TRBV7-3	TRBJ2-2
CSVLTGSQYGGQFF	TGCAGCGTCCTGACAGGGAGTCAGTACGGCGGACAGTTCTTC	TRBD1	-	TRBV29-1	TRBJ2-1
CSVVGGGGTDTQYF	TGCAGCGTTGTTGGCGGGGGGGGGACAGATACGCAGTATTTT	TRBD2	-	TRBV29-1	TRBJ2-3
CASSDYGRSYGYTF	TGTGCCAGCAGCGATTACGGACGGAGCTATGGCTACACCTTC	-	-	TRBV5-5	TRBJ1-2
CATSQSGEQYF	TGTGCCACCTCGCAGTCCGGAGAGCAGTACTTC	-	-	TRBV12-3/TRBV12-4	TRBJ2-7
CASSSLRNRAPYGYTF	TGTGCCAGCAGCTCCTTGAGGAACAGGGCCCCCTATGGCTACACCTTC	-	-	TRBV11-2	TRBJ1-2
CASRSQRASNEKLFF	TGTGCCAGCAGGAGCCAGAGGGCCTCTAATGAAAAACTGTTTTTT	-	-	TRBV28	TRBJ1-4